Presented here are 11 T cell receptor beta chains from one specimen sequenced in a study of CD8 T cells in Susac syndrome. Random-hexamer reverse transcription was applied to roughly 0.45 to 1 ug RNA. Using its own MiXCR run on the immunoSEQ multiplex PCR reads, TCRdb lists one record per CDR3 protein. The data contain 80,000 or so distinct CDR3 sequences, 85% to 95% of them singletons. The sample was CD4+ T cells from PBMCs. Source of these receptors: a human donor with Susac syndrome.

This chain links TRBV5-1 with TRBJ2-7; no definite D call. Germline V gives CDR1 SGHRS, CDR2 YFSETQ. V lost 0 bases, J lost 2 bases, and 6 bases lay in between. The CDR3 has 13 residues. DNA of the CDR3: TGCGCCAGCAGCTTGGGTCCCGCCTACGAGCAGTACTTC. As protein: CASSLGPAYEQYF.

CDR3 sequence (DNA): TGTGCCAGCAGTTTATCGGAGCTAGCGGGTCGTGCCGGGGAGCTGTTTTTT. It encodes CASSLSELAGRAGELFF. This sequence joins TRBV27 and TRBJ2-2; 8 bases align to TRBD2. The CDR3 is made up of 17 amino acids. Germline V gene data show CDR1 as MNHEY and CDR2 as SMNVEV (reference sequence). V was pared by 0 bases and J by 6 bases, with 9 bases of the junction left unmatched.

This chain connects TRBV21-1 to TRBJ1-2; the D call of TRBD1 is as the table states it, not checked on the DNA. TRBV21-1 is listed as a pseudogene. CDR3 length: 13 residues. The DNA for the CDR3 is TGTGCCAGCAGCAAATCAACAGGGGTGGGCTACACCTTC. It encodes CASSKSTGVGYTF.

The CDR3 region is CASRGDSLAKNIQYF. The CDR3 bases are TGTGCCAGCAGGGGGGACAGTCTAGCCAAAAACATTCAGTACTTC. J is TRBJ2-4 and V is TRBV6-1; 7 bases map to TRBD1. V shed 6 bases and J 0 bases; nucleotides not matched to a gene: 5. Germline V lookup: CDR1 MNHNS, CDR2 SASEGT. This CDR3 region has 15 residues.

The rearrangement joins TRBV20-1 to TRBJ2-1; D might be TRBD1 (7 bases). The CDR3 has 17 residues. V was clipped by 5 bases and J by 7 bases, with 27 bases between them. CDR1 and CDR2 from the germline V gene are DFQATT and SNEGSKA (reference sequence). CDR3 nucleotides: TGCAGTGCTCCCCGATTTTTCCCAGGGGGGTGGGATAATGAGCAGTTCTTC. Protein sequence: CSAPRFFPGGWDNEQFF.

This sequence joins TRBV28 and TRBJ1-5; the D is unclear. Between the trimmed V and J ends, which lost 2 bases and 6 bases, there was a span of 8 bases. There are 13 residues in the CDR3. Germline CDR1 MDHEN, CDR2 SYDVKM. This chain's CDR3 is CASSLPPAQPQHF. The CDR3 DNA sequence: TGTGCCAGCAGTTTACCCCCAGCTCAGCCCCAGCATTTT.

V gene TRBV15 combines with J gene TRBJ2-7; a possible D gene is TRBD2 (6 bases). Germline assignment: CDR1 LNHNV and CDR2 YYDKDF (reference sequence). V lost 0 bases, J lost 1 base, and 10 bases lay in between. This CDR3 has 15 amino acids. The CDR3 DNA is TGTGCCACCAGCAGAGATCAACTAGCTTCCTACGAGCAGTACTTC. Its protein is CATSRDQLASYEQYF.

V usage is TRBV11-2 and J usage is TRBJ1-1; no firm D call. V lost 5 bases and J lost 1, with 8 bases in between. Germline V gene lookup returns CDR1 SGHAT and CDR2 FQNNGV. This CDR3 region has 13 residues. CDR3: CASSTQENTEAFF. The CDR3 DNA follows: TGTGCCAGCAGCACCCAAGAGAACACTGAAGCTTTCTTT.

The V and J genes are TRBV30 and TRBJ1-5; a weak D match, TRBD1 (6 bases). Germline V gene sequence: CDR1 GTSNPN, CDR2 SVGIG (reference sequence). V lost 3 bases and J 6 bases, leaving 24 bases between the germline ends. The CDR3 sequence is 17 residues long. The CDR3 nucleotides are TGTGCCTGGAGGCCCCCCGGGGGGCGCGGGGGACTTCAGCCCCAGCATTTT. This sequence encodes CAWRPPGGRGGLQPQHF. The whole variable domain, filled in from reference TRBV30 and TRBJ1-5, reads SQTIHQWPATLVQPVGSPLSLECTVEGTSNPNLYWYRQAAGRGLQLLFYSVGIGQISSEVPQNLSASRPQDRQFILSSKKLLLSDSGFYLCAWRPPGGRGGLQPQHFGDGTRLSIL.

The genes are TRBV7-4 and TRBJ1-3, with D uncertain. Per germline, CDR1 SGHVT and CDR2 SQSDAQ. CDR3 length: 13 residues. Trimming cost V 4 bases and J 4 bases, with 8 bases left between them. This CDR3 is CASSSPRGNTIYF. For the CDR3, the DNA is TGTGCCAGCAGCTCACCCAGGGGAAACACCATATATTTT.

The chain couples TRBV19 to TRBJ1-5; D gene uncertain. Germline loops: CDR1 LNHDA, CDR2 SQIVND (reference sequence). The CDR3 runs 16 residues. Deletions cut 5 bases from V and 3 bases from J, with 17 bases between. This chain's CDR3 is CASSLLDKGLNQPQHF. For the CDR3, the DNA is TGTGCCAGTAGTCTCCTCGACAAGGGCCTCAATCAGCCCCAGCATTTT.